A selection of T cell receptor beta chains follows, all from one sample in a study of OX40 agonist ivuxolimab in advanced cancers. Profiled with immunoSEQ multiplex PCR; TCRdb holds only in-frame clones, not every one. In the table there are 20,000 to 25,000 clones, roughly 84% of which are singletons. Source: CD4+ or CD8+ T cells sorted from blood, taken in a trial of the OX40 agonist ivuxolimab. The receptors derive from an adult with an advanced solid tumor such as melanoma, head and neck, liver or kidney cancer. Each CDR3 is given with its conserved first and last residue. D genes are given only for firm matches. A clone size is listed for some rows: how often the clone was seen (once, few, many), or a class if it is expanded.

d_call j_call clone_size v_call cdr3_nt cdr3_aa
NA TRBJ1-5 NA TRBV27 TGTGCCAGCACGTCAGCCTCGGGAGGCAATCAGCCCCAGCATTTT CASTSASGGNQPQHF
NA TRBJ2-7 NA TRBV4-1 TGCGCCAGCAGCCAATTAGATATGGTGACATCCTACGAGCAGTACTTC CASSQLDMVTSYEQYF
NA TRBJ2-7 NA TRBV18 TGTGCCAGCTCACCACTGGCCGCGGTGGTCTCCTACGAGCAGTACTTC CASSPLAAVVSYEQYF
NA TRBJ1-4 NA TRBV5-1 TGCGCCAGCAGCCCTGGGATAGGGGCAACTAATGAAAAACTGTTTTTT CASSPGIGATNEKLFF
NA TRBJ1-5 NA TRBV6-1 TGTGCCAGCAAAACAGGCTTACGAGATTATCAGCCCCAGCATTTT CASKTGLRDYQPQHF
NA TRBJ1-1 once TRBV15 TGTGCCACCAGCAGAAGGGATGAGGACTCTGAAGCTTTCTTT CATSRRDEDSEAFF
NA TRBJ2-5 NA TRBV11-2 TGTGCCAGCAGCGTGGGGGAAGAGACCCAGTACTTC CASSVGEETQYF
NA TRBJ1-1 NA TRBV12-2 TGTGCAAGTCGCTTATCCCAGCCTTATGCTTTCTTT CASRLSQPYAFF
TRBD1 TRBJ1-3 NA TRBV5-1 TGCGCCAGCAGCACCACAGGGGAAATCTCTGGAAACACCATATATTTT CASSTTGEISGNTIYF
NA TRBJ1-1 NA TRBV11-2 TGTGCCAGCAGCTTACAGGGGCTGAACACTGAAGCTTTCTTT CASSLQGLNTEAFF
NA TRBJ2-5 few TRBV11-2 TGTGCCAGCAGCTTAGAAAGTGTAGGGCTTCTACTGCAGTACTTC CASSLESVGLLLQYF
NA TRBJ1-6 once TRBV5-1 TGCGCCAGCAGCCTGGAGGGGGGGTTTCAGTCACCCCTCCACTTT CASSLEGGFQSPLHF
NA TRBJ2-3 NA TRBV5-1 TGCGCCACAGGGAGAGGGCAGGTGATCACAGATACGCAGTATTTT CATGRGQVITDTQYF
NA TRBJ1-2 NA TRBV28 TGTGCCAGCAGCCTACTTGTCCCTAACTATGGCTACACCTTC CASSLLVPNYGYTF
NA TRBJ1-1 NA TRBV19 TGTGCCAGTAGCCCTCTCGCAGGGAAAAGGAACACTGAAGCTTTCTTT CASSPLAGKRNTEAFF
NA TRBJ2-3 NA TRBV28 TGTGCCAGCAGTTTAAAGATAGGGGACACTTACACAGATACGCAGTATTTT CASSLKIGDTYTDTQYF
NA TRBJ2-1 NA TRBV6-1 TGTGCCAGCATCTCTCTCGGGGTTTACAATGAGCAGTTCTTC CASISLGVYNEQFF
NA TRBJ2-7 NA TRBV9 TGTGCCAGCAGCGTAGCCCCTTCTGGCTACGAGCAGTACTTC CASSVAPSGYEQYF
NA TRBJ2-2 once TRBV7-3 TGTGCCAGCAGCCCCGCGAGTGGGAACACCGGGGAGCTGTTTTTT CASSPASGNTGELFF
NA TRBJ2-7 NA TRBV7-9 TGTGCCAGCAGCTTATTAGGACTGGCCTACGAGCAGTACTTC CASSLLGLAYEQYF
TRBD1 TRBJ1-4 NA TRBV25-1 TGTGCCAGCAGTCCCCCGACAGGGTTGGGTGAAAAACTGTTTTTT CASSPPTGLGEKLFF
NA TRBJ1-1 NA TRBV2 TGTGCCAGCAGTGGAATTTTGCTGGAAGCTTTCTTT CASSGILLEAFF
NA TRBJ2-1 few TRBV6-9 TGTGCCAGCAGTAAAGCGACTAGTTCGATCCACAATGAGCAGTTCTTC CASSKATSSIHNEQFF
NA TRBJ1-5 once TRBV6-5 TGTGCCAGCGGGAGCGGGAACTTCAATCAGCCCCAGCATTTT CASGSGNFNQPQHF
TRBD2 TRBJ2-7 once TRBV7-9 TGTGCCAGCAGCCTCACTAGCGGGGAGCGGTACTTC CASSLTSGERYF
NA TRBJ2-7 NA TRBV28 TGTGCCAGCAGCCTCCCCACCTACGAGCAGTACTTC CASSLPTYEQYF
NA TRBJ2-7 once TRBV7-9 TGTGCCAGCAGCCAGACGCCCTACGAGCAGTACTTC CASSQTPYEQYF
NA TRBJ2-7 NA TRBV22-1 TGTCCTGGGAGCGCACCAGGGGTCGTCTCCTACGAGCAGTACTTC CPGSAPGVVSYEQYF
TRBD1 TRBJ2-3 few TRBV6-1 TGTGCCAGCACTAGACAGGGGTTCGCAGATACGCAGTATTTT CASTRQGFADTQYF
TRBD1 TRBJ1-1 NA TRBV27 TGTGCCAGCAGCCTCGTAGGGACAGGGCTCACTGAAGCTTTCTTT CASSLVGTGLTEAFF
TRBD2 TRBJ2-1 few TRBV7-8 TGTGCCAGCAGCTTAGCGGGACTAGCGGGAGAATTCTTC CASSLAGLAGEFF
NA TRBJ2-4 NA TRBV5-5 TGTGCCAGCAGCTTGTCCGCCGGTAGCCCAGGGGGGAACATTCAGTACTTC CASSLSAGSPGGNIQYF
TRBD1 TRBJ1-3 NA TRBV7-8 TGTGCCAGCAGCCTAAGGGACAGGGGCTCTGGAAACACCATATATTTT CASSLRDRGSGNTIYF